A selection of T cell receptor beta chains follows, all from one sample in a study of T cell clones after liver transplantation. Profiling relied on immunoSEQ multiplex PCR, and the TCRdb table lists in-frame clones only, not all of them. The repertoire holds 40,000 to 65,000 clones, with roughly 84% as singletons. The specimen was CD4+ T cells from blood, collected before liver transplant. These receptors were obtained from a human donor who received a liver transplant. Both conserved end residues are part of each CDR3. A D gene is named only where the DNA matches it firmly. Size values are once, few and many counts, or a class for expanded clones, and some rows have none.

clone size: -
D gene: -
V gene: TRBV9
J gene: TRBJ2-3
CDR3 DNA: TGTGCCAGCAGCGTAGGGGATACGCAGTATTTT
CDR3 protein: CASSVGDTQYF

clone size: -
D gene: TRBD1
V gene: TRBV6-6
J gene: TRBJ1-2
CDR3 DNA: TGTGCCAGCACCAACGGACAGGGGGCGGTCTATGGCTACACCTTC
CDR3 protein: CASTNGQGAVYGYTF

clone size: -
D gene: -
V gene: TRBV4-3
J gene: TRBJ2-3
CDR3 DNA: TGCGCCAGCAGCCAAGACTTTTGGGGGACGCAGTATTTT
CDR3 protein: CASSQDFWGTQYF

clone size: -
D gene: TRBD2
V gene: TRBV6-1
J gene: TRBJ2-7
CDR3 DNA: TGTGCCAGCAGTGAATTCACTAGCGGGAGCTACGAGCAGTACTTC
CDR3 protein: CASSEFTSGSYEQYF

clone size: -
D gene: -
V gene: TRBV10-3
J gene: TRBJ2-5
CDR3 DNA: TGTGCCATCAGTGGGATAAGCGGCGAGCAAGAGACCCAGTACTTC
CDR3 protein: CAISGISGEQETQYF

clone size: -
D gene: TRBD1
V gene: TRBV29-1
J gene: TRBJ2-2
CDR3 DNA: TGCAGCGGACAGGGGGCCGGGGAGCTGTTTTTT
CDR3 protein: CSGQGAGELFF

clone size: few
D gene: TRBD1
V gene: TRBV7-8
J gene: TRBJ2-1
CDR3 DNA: TGTGCCAGCAGCCCAAAACAGGGGGCGCGTGTGCAGTTCTTC
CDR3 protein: CASSPKQGARVQFF

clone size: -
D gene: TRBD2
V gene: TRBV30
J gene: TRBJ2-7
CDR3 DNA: TGTGCCTGGAGTGGGTGGCTAGCGGGAGTTATGTACTTC
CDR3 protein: CAWSGWLAGVMYF

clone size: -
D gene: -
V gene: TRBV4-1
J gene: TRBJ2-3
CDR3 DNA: TGCGCCAGCAGCCAGAGGGGGGGGGTTGCGCAGTATTTT
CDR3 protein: CASSQRGGVAQYF

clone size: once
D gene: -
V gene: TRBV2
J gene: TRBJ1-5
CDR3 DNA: TGTGCCAGCAGTCCCCCTATTGCGGATAGCAATCAGCCCCAGCATTTT
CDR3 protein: CASSPPIADSNQPQHF

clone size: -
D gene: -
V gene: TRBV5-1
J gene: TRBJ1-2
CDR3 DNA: TGCGCCAGCAGCTTGGGATCCAGAAACTATGGCTACACCTTC
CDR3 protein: CASSLGSRNYGYTF

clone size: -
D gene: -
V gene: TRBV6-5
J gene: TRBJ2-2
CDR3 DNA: TGTGCCAGCGGACCAGCGGGACATAACACCGGGGAGCTGTTTTTT
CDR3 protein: CASGPAGHNTGELFF

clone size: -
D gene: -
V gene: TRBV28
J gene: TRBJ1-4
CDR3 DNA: TGTGCCAGCAGAAACAGGGCAGGAACTAATGAAAAACTGTTTTTT
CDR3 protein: CASRNRAGTNEKLFF

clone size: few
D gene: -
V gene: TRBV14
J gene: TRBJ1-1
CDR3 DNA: TGTGCCAGCAGCTACGGAATGGGGACTGAAGCTTTCTTT
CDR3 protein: CASSYGMGTEAFF

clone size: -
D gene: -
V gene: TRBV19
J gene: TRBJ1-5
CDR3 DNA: TGTGCCAGTAGGAACAGGGAACCCAATCAGCCCCAGCATTTT
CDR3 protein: CASRNREPNQPQHF

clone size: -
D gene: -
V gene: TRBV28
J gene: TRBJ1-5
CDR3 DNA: TGTGCCAGCATACCGTCAGGGCGGCAGCCCCAGCATTTT
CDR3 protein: CASIPSGRQPQHF

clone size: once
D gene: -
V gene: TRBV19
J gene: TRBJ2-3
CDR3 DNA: TGTGCCAGTAGTCCGGGGGGCTCCCCAGCAACGCAGTATTTT
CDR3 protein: CASSPGGSPATQYF

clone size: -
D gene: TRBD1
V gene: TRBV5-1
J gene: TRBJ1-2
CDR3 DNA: TGCGCCAGCAGCTCAGGGACAGACTATGGCTACACCTTC
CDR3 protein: CASSSGTDYGYTF

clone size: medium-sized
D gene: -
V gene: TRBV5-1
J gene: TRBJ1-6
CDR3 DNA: TGCGCCAGCAGCTTGGTCGCAGATTATAATTCACCCCTCCACTTT
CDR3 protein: CASSLVADYNSPLHF

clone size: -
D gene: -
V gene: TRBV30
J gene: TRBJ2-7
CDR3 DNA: TGTGCCTGGAGAGGGGGAGGAACCTACGAGCAGTACTTC
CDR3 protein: CAWRGGGTYEQYF

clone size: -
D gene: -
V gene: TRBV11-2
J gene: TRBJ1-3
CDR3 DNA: TGTGCCAGCAGCTCCAATCAGGGGATTGACACCATATATTTT
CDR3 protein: CASSSNQGIDTIYF

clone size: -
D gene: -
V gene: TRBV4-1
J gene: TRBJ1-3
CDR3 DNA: TGCGCCAGCAGCCGCAAAGAAGAACCGACAGGATCTGGAAACACCATATATTTT
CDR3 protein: CASSRKEEPTGSGNTIYF

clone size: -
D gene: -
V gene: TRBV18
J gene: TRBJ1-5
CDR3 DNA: TGTGCCAGCTCACCGAGTACTTGGGGTAATCAGCCCCAGCATTTT
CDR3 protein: CASSPSTWGNQPQHF

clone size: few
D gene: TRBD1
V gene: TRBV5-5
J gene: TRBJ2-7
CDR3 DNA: TGTGCCAGCAGCTTGATGGACAGGGGCTACGAGCAGTACTTC
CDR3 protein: CASSLMDRGYEQYF

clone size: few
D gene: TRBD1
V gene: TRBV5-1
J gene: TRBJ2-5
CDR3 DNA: TGCGCCAGCAGCCCAGGGACAGGGGGTTATCAAGAGACCCAGTACTTC
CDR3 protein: CASSPGTGGYQETQYF

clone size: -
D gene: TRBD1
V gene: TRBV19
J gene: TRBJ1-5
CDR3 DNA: TGTGCCAGTAGTATACATACAGGGGATCAGCCCCAGCATTTT
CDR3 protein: CASSIHTGDQPQHF

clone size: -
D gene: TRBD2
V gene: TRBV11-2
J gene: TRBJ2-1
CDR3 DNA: TGTGCCAGCAGTAGGACTAGCGGGAGTTCTGAGCAGTTCTTC
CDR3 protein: CASSRTSGSSEQFF

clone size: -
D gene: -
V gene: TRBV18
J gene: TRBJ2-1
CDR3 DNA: TGTGCCAGCTCACCAGTTGAGTCTGAGCAGTTCTTC
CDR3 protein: CASSPVESEQFF

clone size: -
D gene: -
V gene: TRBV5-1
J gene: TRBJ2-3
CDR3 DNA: TGCGCCAGCAGCACCGTTAGCACAGATACGCAGTATTTT
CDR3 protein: CASSTVSTDTQYF

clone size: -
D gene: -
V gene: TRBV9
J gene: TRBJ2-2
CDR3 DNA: TGTGCCAGCAGCTCCGAGGGGTCGATTAGGGAGCTGTTTTTT
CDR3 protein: CASSSEGSIRELFF

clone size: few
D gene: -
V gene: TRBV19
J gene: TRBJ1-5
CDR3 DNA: TGTGCCAGTAGTCCTGTAGGAGGTGGTTTGGATCAGCCCCAGCATTTT
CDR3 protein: CASSPVGGGLDQPQHF

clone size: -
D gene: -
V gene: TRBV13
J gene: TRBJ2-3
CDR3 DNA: TGTGCCAGCAGCTTACCCAGCATCGATACGCAGTATTTT
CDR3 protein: CASSLPSIDTQYF

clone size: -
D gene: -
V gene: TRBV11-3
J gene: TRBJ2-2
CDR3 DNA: TGTGCCAGCAGCTTAAGGCCGCAGGCCGGGGAGCTGTTTTTT
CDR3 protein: CASSLRPQAGELFF

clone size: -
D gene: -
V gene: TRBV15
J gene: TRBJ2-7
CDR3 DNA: TGTGCCACCAGCAGAGAAGGGACACCTATCTACGAGCAGTACTTC
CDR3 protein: CATSREGTPIYEQYF

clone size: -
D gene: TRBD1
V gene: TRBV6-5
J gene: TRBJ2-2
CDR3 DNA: TGTGCCAGCCGACAGGGTACGAACACCGGGGAGCTGTTTTTT
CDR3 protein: CASRQGTNTGELFF

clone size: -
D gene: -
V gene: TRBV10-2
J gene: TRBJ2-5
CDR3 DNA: TGCGCCACCAACAAGAGGGCGAAAGAGACCCAGTACTTC
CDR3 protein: CATNKRAKETQYF

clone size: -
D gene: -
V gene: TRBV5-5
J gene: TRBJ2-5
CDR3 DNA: TGTGCCAGCAGCAGGACGGAAGAGACCCAGTACTTC
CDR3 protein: CASSRTEETQYF

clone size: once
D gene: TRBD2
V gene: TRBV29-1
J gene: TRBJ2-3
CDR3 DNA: TGCAGCGTTGGGGCTAGCGGAGGGGTGACAGATACGCAGTATTTT
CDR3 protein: CSVGASGGVTDTQYF

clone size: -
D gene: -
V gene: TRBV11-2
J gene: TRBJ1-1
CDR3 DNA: TGTGCCAGCAGCCGACCCTTAAGACGTGAAGCTTTCTTT
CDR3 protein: CASSRPLRREAFF

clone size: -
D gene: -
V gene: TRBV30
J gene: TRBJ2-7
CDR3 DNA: TGTGCCTGGAGCGCGACTAGACTACCGAAATCCTACGAGCAGTACTTC
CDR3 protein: CAWSATRLPKSYEQYF

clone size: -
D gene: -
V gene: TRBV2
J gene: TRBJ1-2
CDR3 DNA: TGTGCCAGCAATCGAAACCGGGACGTCTATGGCTACACCTTC
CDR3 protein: CASNRNRDVYGYTF

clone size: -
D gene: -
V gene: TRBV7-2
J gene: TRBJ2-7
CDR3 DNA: TGTGCCAGTACTGGCAGGGGCCAGTCCTACGAGCAGTACTTC
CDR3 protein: CASTGRGQSYEQYF